The rows below give T cell receptor beta chains drawn from one sample of a study of graft-versus-host responses after intestinal transplantation. Assay: immunoSEQ multiplex PCR; the TCRdb copy retains only in-frame clones and omits some. The repertoire includes fewer than 90,000 clones, 94% of them detected once, and about 0.2% sits in the top ten. No antigen has been assigned to these receptors. The input for sequencing was unstimulated CD4+ T cells sorted from spleen or lymph node cells, taken before transplant. The receptors were sampled from a human donor who was the organ donor for an intestinal transplant. Both conserved end residues are part of each CDR3. Fields, in order: V gene, clone size, J gene, D gene, CDR3 protein, CDR3 DNA. A D gene is named only where the DNA matches it firmly. Where a row states a size, it is once, few, many or the class of an expanded clone; other rows omit it.

TRBV14	-	TRBJ2-7	TRBD2	CASSQASGGYEQYF	TGTGCCAGCAGCCAAGCTTCGGGGGGCTACGAGCAGTACTTC
TRBV18	-	TRBJ1-1	TRBD1	CASSSIGQGNTEAFF	TGTGCCAGCTCATCAATAGGACAGGGGAACACTGAAGCTTTCTTT
TRBV9	once	TRBJ1-5	-	CASSVEGGSNQPQHF	TGTGCCAGCAGCGTAGAGGGAGGGTCCAATCAGCCCCAGCATTTT
TRBV29-1	-	TRBJ2-6	TRBD1	CSVTGTGIF	TGCAGCGTGACCGGGACAGGTATTTTC
TRBV11-2	-	TRBJ2-1	-	CASSPYNEQFF	TGTGCCAGCAGCCCCTACAATGAGCAGTTCTTC
TRBV11-2	-	TRBJ2-3	-	CASSPGVPDTQYF	TGTGCCAGCAGTCCGGGGGTTCCAGATACGCAGTATTTT
TRBV5-1	-	TRBJ2-1	TRBD2	CASSLQGGNNEQFF	TGCGCCAGCAGCTTGCAGGGAGGGAACAATGAGCAGTTCTTC
TRBV27	once	TRBJ2-3	TRBD2	CASSLVGLSASGGRDTQYF	TGTGCCAGCAGTTTAGTTGGCCTGTCGGCTAGCGGGGGCAGAGATACGCAGTATTTT
TRBV9	-	TRBJ2-2	-	CASSVLGSVTGELFF	TGTGCCAGCAGCGTACTAGGGTCGGTCACCGGGGAGCTGTTTTTT
TRBV28	-	TRBJ2-7	-	CASSPNRETTYEQYF	TGTGCCAGCAGTCCCAACAGGGAGACGACCTACGAGCAGTACTTC
TRBV7-9	-	TRBJ2-7	-	CASSSPQWAGGQYEQYF	TGTGCCAGCAGCTCCCCTCAGTGGGCTGGGGGGCAATACGAGCAGTACTTC
TRBV7-3	-	TRBJ2-1	-	CASSLLRDSSYNEQFF	TGTGCCAGCAGCTTACTCAGGGATAGCTCCTACAATGAGCAGTTCTTC
TRBV6-1	-	TRBJ1-2	TRBD1	CASSATGVVYGYTF	TGTGCCAGCAGTGCTACAGGGGTGGTCTATGGCTACACCTTC
TRBV30	-	TRBJ1-2	-	CAWSTQQGGGYTF	TGTGCCTGGAGTACCCAACAGGGTGGGGGCTACACCTTC
TRBV30	-	TRBJ2-3	-	CAWSARDTDTQYF	TGTGCCTGGAGTGCCAGGGACACAGATACGCAGTATTTT
TRBV6-1	-	TRBJ2-3	TRBD2	CASSDRGEYTDTQYF	TGTGCCAGCAGTGATCGGGGGGAATACACAGATACGCAGTATTTT
TRBV4-3	-	TRBJ2-7	TRBD2	CASSPRGGTLEQYF	TGCGCCAGCAGCCCGCGGGGGGGGACCCTCGAGCAGTACTTC
TRBV4-1	-	TRBJ1-1	-	CASSQGDRNTEAFF	TGCGCCAGCAGCCAAGGAGATCGAAACACTGAAGCTTTCTTT
TRBV11-2	-	TRBJ2-7	TRBD1	CASSFRDRGNYEQYF	TGTGCCAGCAGCTTCCGGGACAGGGGTAACTACGAGCAGTACTTC
TRBV19	-	TRBJ1-4	-	CASDPGFSEKLFF	TGTGCCAGTGATCCCGGCTTCTCTGAAAAACTGTTTTTT
TRBV2	-	TRBJ2-5	TRBD2	CASSEGLAEETQYF	TGTGCCAGCAGTGAGGGACTAGCGGAAGAGACCCAGTACTTC
TRBV11-2	-	TRBJ2-1	-	CASSPYRVSSYNEQFF	TGTGCCAGCAGCCCGTACAGGGTAAGCTCCTACAATGAGCAGTTCTTC